The clone carrying this T cell receptor (beta chain) was seen only once. Its antigen is unidentified. The junction departs from germline at one end; a sequencing error may be responsible. The sample originates from a study of neurological immune-mediated disorders. Study-wide results and limits: No CDR3 amino acid sequences recurred among expanded clones across subjects, suggesting private repertoires in all groups. HTLV-1-associated myelopathy showed the most TCR clonal expansion; multiple sclerosis the least, below healthy controls.

The study built sorted libraries from fewer than 1.3 million CD4+ or CD8+ T cells. TCRdb analysed the 5' RACE reads with MiXCR anew, one entry per CDR3 protein. The table records 14,000 or so distinct CDR3 sequences, about 13% of them present only once. Germline V gene lookup returns CDR1 LGHDT and CDR2 YNNKEL (reference sequence). The CDR3 is 13 residues long. The source of this sequence is a female donor with HTLV-1-associated myelopathy (HAM/TSP). Sequencing was done on a sample of CD8+ T cells from blood. The V call is TRBV3-1, the J call TRBJ1-1; possibly TRBD1 for D (5 bases). The CDR3 sequence: CASSQDGGSVALF. The DNA of the CDR3 is TGTGCCAGCAGCCAAGATGGGGGATCGGTGGCTTTATTT.